What follows describes a single T cell receptor beta chain. Antigen unknown. This record comes from a study of a mutant IDH1 vaccine in newly diagnosed glioma. Study overall: Mean patient age was around 40 years; around 62% were male and approximately 38% female.

TCRdb's copy holds only in-frame clones and misses some; the assay was immunoSEQ multiplex PCR. The data show roughly 130,000 clones, with just under 80% seen just once and under 7% held by the top ten. Described time point: week 11, during vaccination. The investigators gave 300 ug of mutant IDH1 20-mer peptide in each vaccine dose, together with topical imiquimod. The donor cohort comprised cases of new WHO grade 3 or 4 IDH1-mutant, ATRX-lost astrocytoma. Material: PBMCs, obtained from a glioma patient whose treatment included an IDH1 peptide vaccine. This TCR derives from a man aged 35 to 55 with glioma.

CDR3 nucleotides: TGTGCCTGGGGGGGGAGAAACGGGCTCTACAATGAGCAGTTCTTC. This sequence encodes CAWGGRNGLYNEQFF. The chain carries TRBV30 and TRBJ2-1; a possible D gene is TRBD2 (6 bases). Germline V gives CDR1 GTSNPN, CDR2 SVGIG (reference sequence). V lost 5 bases, J lost 3 bases, and 17 bases lay in between. CDR3 length equals 15 residues.